The source of this T cell receptor (beta chain) is a study of CD8+CD57+ T cells in acquired aplastic anemia. Across the study: On average, sorted CD4+ and CD8+ cells gave approximately 3 ug of DNA.

Before being chosen for sequencing, patients had shown CD8+CD57+ cell expansion by flow cytometry. Every patient presented with severe acquired aplastic anemia. No therapy was given to patients before blood sampling. TCR beta VDJ combinations and CDR3 sequences were profiled from genomic DNA. TCRdb reanalysed the reads using MiXCR and keeps one entry per CDR3 protein. In the table there are 300,000 or so distinct CDR3 sequences, 45% to 65% of which are singletons. This clonotype was detected ten times or more. The ends were cut back, 2 bases at V and 8 bases at J, with 12 bases in the middle. Looked up from germline, CDR1 is SEHNR and CDR2 is FQNEAQ (reference sequence). CDR3 length equals 13 residues.

The genes are TRBV7-9 and TRBJ1-2, with D possibly being TRBD1 (6 bases). Material: sorted CD4+, CD8+, or CD8+CD57+ T cells (not recorded which) from PBMCs. This sequence was found in a human donor with aplastic anemia. Here the CDR3 reads CASSLRKGQGYTF. In DNA form, the CDR3 reads TGTGCCAGCAGCTTAAGAAAGGGACAAGGCTACACCTTC.